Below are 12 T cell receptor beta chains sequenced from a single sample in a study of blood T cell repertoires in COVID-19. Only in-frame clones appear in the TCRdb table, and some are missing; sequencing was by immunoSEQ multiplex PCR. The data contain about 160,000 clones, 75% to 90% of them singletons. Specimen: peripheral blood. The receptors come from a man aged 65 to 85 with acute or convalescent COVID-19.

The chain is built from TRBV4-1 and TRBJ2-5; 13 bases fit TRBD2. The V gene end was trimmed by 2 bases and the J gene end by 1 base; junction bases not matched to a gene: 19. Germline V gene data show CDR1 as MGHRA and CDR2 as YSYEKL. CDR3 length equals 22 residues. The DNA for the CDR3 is TGCGCCAGCAGCCAAAGACTAGGGACTAGCGGGGAGAGACTTCAAGTCCAAGAGACCCAGTACTTC. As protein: CASSQRLGTSGERLQVQETQYF.

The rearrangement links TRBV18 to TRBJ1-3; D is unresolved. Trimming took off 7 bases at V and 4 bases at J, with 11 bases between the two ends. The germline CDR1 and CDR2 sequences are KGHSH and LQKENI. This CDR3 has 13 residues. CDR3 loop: CASYKEVGNTIYF. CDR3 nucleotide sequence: TGTGCCAGCTACAAAGAAGTAGGAAACACCATATATTTT.

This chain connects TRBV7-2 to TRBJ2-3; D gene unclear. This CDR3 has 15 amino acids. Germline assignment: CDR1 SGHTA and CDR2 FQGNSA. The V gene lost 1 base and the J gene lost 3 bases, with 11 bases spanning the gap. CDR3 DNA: TGTGCCAGCAGCTTAGATTCGAGTCGGACAGATACGCAGTATTTT. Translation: CASSLDSSRTDTQYF.

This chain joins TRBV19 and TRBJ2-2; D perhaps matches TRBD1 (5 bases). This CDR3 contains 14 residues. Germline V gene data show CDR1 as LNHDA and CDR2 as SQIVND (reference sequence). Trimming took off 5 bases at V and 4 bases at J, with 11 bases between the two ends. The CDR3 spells CASSGAARTGELFF. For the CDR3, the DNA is TGTGCCAGTAGTGGGGCAGCTCGCACCGGGGAGCTGTTTTTT.

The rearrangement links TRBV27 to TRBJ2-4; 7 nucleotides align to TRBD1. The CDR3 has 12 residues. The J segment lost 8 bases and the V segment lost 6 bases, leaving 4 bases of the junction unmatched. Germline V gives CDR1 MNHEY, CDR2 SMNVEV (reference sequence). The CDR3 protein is CASSPQGYIQYF. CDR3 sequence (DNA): TGTGCCAGCAGCCCACAGGGGTACATTCAGTACTTC.

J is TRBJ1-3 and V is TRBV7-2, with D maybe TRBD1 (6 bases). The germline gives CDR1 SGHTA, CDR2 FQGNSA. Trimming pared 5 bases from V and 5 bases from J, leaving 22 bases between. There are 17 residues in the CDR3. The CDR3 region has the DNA TGTGCCAGCAGCCTAACCTCTGTAACGGACAGCAGAAACACCATATATTTT. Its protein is CASSLTSVTDSRNTIYF.

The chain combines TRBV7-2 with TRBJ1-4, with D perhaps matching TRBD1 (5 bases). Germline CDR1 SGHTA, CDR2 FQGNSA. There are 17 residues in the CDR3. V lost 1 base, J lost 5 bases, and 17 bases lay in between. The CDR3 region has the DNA TGTGCCAGCAGCTTAGGCTCATCATCAGGGTACAATGAAAAACTGTTTTTT. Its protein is CASSLGSSSGYNEKLFF.

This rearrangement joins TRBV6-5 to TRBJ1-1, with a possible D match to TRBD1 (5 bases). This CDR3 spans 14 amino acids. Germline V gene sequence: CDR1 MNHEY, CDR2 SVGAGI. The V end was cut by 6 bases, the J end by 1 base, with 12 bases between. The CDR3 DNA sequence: TGTGCCAGCAGAGTCTTCAGGGAGAACACTGAAGCTTTCTTT. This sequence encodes CASRVFRENTEAFF.

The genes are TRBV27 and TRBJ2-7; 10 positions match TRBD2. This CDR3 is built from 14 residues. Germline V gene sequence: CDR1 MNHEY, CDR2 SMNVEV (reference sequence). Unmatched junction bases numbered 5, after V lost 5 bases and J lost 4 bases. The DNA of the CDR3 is TGTGCCAGCAGTAAAGCGGGAGGGCCTTACGAGCAGTACTTC. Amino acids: CASSKAGGPYEQYF.

CDR3 bases: TGTGCCAGCAGCTTAATCGGCGGGGATTACAATGAGCAGTTCTTC. This gives the protein CASSLIGGDYNEQFF. This chain uses TRBV11-3 with TRBJ2-1; a possible D gene is TRBD2 (6 bases). Trimming shortened V by 2 bases and J by 4 bases, and 12 bases separated the two germline ends. Germline V gives CDR1 SGHNT, CDR2 YENEEA. The CDR3 loop spans 15 amino acids. The full variable domain, rest sourced from reference TRBV11-3 and TRBJ2-1, is EAGVVQSPRYKIIEKKQPVAFWCNPISGHNTLYWYLQNLGQGPELLIRYENEEAVDDSQLPKDRFSAERLKGVDSTLKIQPAELGDSAVYLCASSLIGGDYNEQFFGPGTRLTVL.

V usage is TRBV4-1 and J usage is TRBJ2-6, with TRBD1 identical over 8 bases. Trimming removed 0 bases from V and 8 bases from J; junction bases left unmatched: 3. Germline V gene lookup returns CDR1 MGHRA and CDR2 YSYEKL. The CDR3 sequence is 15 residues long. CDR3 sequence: CASSQDDRGTNVLTF. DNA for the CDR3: TGCGCCAGCAGCCAAGATGACAGGGGAACCAACGTCCTGACTTTC.

CDR3 in amino acids: CASSFEASYNEQFF. Here the CDR3 DNA reads TGTGCCAGCAGCTTTGAAGCTTCCTACAATGAGCAGTTCTTC. This chain uses TRBV7-2 with TRBJ2-1, with D hard to call. The CDR3 has 14 residues. Between the trimmed V and J ends, which lost 3 bases and 1 base, there was a span of 7 bases. In germline, CDR1 is SGHTA, CDR2 FQGNSA.